This T cell receptor (beta chain) was retrieved from a study of shared clonotypes between healthy human individuals. A remark on this clone: Other DNA sequences in the sample encode the same CDR3.

The CDR3 contains 16 residues. Germline-derived CDR1 and CDR2 are SEHNR and FQNEAQ (reference sequence). V gave up 5 bases and J gave up 0 bases; unmatched junction bases: 7. Sequencing used immunoSEQ multiplex PCR; TCRdb keeps in-frame clones, though not all of them. The repertoire holds some 120,000 clones, with about 70% as singletons. V usage is TRBV7-9 and J usage is TRBJ2-1, with TRBD2 matching over 7 bases. This TCR derives from a woman aged 25 to 39 in good health. The sample was memory CD8+ T cells sorted from blood. Noted subset: CD45RO+ cells pooled with CCR7-negative TemRA cells. The CDR3 reads CASSPPGGSSYNEQFF. Written as DNA, the CDR3 is TGTGCCAGCAGCCCGCCCGGCGGGAGCTCCTACAATGAGCAGTTCTTC.